This T cell receptor beta chain was sequenced for a study of blood T cell repertoires in COVID-19. This CDR3 region has 16 residues. V lost 0 bases to trimming and J lost 0 bases; unmatched junction nucleotides: 3. CDR1 is LGHNT, CDR2 FRNRAP, per germline. Under the authors' procedure: Reference gene primer amplification yielded estimated nucleated cell counts. The assay was immunoSEQ multiplex PCR, and TCRdb's table has in-frame clones only and misses some. V, J and clone size reflect that table, while D and trimming were determined from the DNA. Of 450,000 or so clones listed, approximately 89% were seen once; the top ten hold around 0.9%. Seattle-derived patients entered the study during active infection and were followed longitudinally.

The clonotype was recovered from a man aged 18-30 years with COVID-19, enrolled during active disease. Sample: peripheral blood. The chain combines TRBV12-5 with TRBJ2-3; the match to TRBD2 covers 7 bases. CDR3 nucleotides: TGTGCTAGTGGTTTGGTCCTGGGGGGGAGCACAGATACGCAGTATTTT. Translating gives CASGLVLGGSTDTQYF.